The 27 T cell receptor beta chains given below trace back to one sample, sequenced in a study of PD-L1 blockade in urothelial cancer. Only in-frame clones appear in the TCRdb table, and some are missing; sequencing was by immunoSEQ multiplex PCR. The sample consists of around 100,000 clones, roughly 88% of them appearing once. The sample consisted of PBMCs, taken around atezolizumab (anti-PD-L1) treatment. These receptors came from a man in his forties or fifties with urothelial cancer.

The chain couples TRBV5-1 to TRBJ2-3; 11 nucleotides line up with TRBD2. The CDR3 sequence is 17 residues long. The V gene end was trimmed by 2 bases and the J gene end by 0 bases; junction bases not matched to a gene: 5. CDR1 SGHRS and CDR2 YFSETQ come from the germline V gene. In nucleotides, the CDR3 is TGCGCCAGCAGCTTTGGACTAGCGGGCGGTAGCACAGATACGCAGTATTTT. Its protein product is CASSFGLAGGSTDTQYF. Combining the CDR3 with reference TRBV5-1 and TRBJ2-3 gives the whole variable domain KAGVTQTPRYLIKTRGQQVTLSCSPISGHRSVSWYQQTPGQGLQFLFEYFSETQRNKGNFPGRFSGRQFSNSRSEMNVSTLELGDSALYLCASSFGLAGGSTDTQYFGPGTRLTVL.

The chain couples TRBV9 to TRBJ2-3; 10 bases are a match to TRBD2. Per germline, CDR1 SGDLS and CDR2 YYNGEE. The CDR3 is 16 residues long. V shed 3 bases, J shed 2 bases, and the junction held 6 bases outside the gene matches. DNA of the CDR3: TGTGCCAGCAGCGGTCGGACTAGCGGATACACAGATACGCAGTATTTT. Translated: CASSGRTSGYTDTQYF.

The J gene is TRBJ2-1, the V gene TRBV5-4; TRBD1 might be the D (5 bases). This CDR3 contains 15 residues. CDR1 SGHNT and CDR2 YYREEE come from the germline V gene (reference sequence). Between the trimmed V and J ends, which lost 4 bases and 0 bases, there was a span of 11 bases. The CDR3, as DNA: TGTGCCAGCAGCACCCGGACAAGCTCCTACAATGAGCAGTTCTTC. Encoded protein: CASSTRTSSYNEQFF.

CDR3: CASSQMDKYTEAFF. Written as DNA, the CDR3 is TGTGCCAGCAGCCAGATGGACAAATACACTGAAGCTTTCTTT. The V gene is TRBV14, the J gene TRBJ1-1; weak D call: TRBD1 (5 bases). The germline V and J ends were trimmed by 3 bases and 3 bases, with 11 bases remaining between them. This CDR3 has 14 amino acids. The germline V gene has CDR1 SGHDN and CDR2 FVKESK. The entire variable domain, with the rest obtained from reference TRBV14 and TRBJ1-1, is as follows: EAGVTQFPSHSVIEKGQTVTLRCDPISGHDNLYWYRRVMGKEIKFLLHFVKESKQDESGMPNNRFLAERTGGTYSTLKVQPAELEDSGVYFCASSQMDKYTEAFFGQGTRLTVV.

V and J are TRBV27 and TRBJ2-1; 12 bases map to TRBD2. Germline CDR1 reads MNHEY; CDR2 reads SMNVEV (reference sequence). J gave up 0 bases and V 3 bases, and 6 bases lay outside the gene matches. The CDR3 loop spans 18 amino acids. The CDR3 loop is CASSLLAGGPGSYNEQFF. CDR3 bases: TGTGCCAGCAGTTTGCTAGCGGGAGGGCCCGGCTCCTACAATGAGCAGTTCTTC.

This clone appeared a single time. Here the CDR3 reads CASSPRQGGYEQYF. CDR3 coding DNA: TGTGCCAGCTCACCGCGACAGGGGGGGTACGAGCAGTACTTC. This rearrangement joins TRBV18 to TRBJ2-7; the match to TRBD1 covers 9 bases. The trim removed 3 bases at V and 4 bases at J, leaving 4 bases unmatched. Germline V gives CDR1 KGHSH, CDR2 LQKENI. This CDR3 is 14 amino acids long. Variable domain in full (rest from reference TRBV18 and TRBJ2-7): NAGVMQNPRHLVRRRGQEARLRCSPMKGHSHVYWYRQLPEEGLKFMVYLQKENIIDESGMPKERFSAEFPKEGPSILRIQQVVRGDSAAYFCASSPRQGGYEQYFGPGTRLTVT.

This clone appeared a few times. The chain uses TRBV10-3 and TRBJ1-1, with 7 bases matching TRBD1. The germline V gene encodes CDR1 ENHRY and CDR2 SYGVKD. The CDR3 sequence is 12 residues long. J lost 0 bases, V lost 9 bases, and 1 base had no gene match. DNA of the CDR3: TGTGCCATACAGGGGCTGAACACTGAAGCTTTCTTT. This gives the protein CAIQGLNTEAFF.

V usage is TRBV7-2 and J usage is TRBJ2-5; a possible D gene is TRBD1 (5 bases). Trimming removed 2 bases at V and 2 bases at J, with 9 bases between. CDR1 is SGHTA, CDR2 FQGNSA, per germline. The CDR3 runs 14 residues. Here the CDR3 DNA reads TGTGCCAGCAGCTTATATCAGGGACAAGAGACCCAGTACTTC. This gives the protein CASSLYQGQETQYF.

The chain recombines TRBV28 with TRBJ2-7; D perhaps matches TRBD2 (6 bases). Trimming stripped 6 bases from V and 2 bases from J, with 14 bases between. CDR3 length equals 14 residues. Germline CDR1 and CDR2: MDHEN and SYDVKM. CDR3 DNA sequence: TGTGCCAGCAGGGCAGCGGGTGGACCCTACGAGCAGTACTTC. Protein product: CASRAAGGPYEQYF.

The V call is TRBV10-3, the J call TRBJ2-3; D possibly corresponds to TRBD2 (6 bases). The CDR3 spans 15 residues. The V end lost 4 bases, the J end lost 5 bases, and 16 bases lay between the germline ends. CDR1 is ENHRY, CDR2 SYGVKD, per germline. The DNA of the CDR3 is TGTGCCATCAGTGGCGGGACTCTCGGGGGAGATACGCAGTATTTT. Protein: CAISGGTLGGDTQYF.

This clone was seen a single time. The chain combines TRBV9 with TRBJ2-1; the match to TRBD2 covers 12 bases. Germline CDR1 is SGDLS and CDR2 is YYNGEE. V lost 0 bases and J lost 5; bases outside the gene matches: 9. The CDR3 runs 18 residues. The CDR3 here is CASSVGLAGVRKNNEQFF. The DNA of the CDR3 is TGTGCCAGCAGCGTAGGACTAGCGGGAGTCCGTAAGAACAATGAGCAGTTCTTC.

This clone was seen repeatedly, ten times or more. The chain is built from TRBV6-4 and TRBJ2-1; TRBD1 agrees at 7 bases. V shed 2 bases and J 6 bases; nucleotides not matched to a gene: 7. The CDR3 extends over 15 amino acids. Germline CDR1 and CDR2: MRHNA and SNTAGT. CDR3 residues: CASSDPGQPLNEQFF. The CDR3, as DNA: TGTGCCAGCAGTGACCCGGGACAGCCCCTCAATGAGCAGTTCTTC.

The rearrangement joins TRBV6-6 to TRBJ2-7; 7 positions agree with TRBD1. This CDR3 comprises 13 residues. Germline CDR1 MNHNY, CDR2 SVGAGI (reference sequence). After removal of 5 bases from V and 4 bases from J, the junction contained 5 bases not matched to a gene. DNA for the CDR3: TGTGCCAGCAGTAGGACAGGAAATTACGAGCAGTACTTC. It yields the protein CASSRTGNYEQYF.

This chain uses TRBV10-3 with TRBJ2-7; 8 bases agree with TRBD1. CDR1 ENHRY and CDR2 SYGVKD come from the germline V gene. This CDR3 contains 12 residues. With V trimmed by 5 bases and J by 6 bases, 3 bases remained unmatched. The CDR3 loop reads CAISTTGGEQYF. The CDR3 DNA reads TGTGCCATCAGTACTACAGGGGGCGAGCAGTACTTC.

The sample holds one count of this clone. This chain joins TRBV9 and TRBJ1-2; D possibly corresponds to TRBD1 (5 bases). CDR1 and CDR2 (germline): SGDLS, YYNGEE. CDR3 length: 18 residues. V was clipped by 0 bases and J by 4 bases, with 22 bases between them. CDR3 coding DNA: TGTGCCAGCAGCGTAGAAATCGTTTCAAGGCAGGGCGGCTATGGCTACACCTTC. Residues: CASSVEIVSRQGGYGYTF.

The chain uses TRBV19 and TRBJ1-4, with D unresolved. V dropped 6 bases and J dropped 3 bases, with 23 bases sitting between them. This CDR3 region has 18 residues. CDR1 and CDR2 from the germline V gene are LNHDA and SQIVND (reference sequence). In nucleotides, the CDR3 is TGTGCCAGTAGGCTTCGTGGCAGGACTGATTTACCTAATGAAAAACTGTTTTTT. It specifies CASRLRGRTDLPNEKLFF.

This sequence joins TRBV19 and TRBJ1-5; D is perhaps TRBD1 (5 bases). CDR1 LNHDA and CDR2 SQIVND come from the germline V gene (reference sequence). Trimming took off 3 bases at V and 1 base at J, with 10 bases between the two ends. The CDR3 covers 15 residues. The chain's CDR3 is CASSMGGVSNQPQHF. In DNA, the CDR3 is TGTGCCAGTAGTATGGGGGGGGTCAGCAATCAGCCCCAGCATTTT. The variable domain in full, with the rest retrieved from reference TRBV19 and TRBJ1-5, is DGGITQSPKYLFRKEGQNVTLSCEQNLNHDAMYWYRQDPGQGLRLIYYSQIVNDFQKGDIAEGYSVSREKKESFPLTVTSAQKNPTAFYLCASSMGGVSNQPQHFGDGTRLSIL.

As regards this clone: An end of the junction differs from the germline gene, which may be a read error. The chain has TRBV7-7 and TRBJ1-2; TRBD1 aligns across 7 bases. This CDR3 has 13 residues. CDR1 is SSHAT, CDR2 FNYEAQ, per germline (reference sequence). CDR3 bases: TGTGCTAGCAGCGACCTCGGACAGGAGGTCTACACCTTC. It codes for CASSDLGQEVYTF.

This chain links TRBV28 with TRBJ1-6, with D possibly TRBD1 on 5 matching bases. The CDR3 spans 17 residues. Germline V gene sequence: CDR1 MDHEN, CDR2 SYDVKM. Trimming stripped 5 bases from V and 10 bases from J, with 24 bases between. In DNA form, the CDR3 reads TGTGCCAGCAGTGTCGTGGGGGGGGAGGGTGTAGGATCACCCCTCCACTTT. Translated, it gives CASSVVGGEGVGSPLHF.

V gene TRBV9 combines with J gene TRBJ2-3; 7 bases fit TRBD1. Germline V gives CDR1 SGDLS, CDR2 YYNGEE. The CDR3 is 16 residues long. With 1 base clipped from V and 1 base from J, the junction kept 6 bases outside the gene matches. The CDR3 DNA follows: TGTGCCAGCAGCGTAACCCGACAGGGAGGCACAGATACGCAGTATTTT. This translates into CASSVTRQGGTDTQYF.

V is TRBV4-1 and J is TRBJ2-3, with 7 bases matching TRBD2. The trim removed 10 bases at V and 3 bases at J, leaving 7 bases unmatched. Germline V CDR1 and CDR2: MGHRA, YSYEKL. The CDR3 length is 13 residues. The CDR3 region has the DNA TGCGCCACGAGCGGGGAGAGGACAGATACGCAGTATTTT. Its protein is CATSGERTDTQYF.

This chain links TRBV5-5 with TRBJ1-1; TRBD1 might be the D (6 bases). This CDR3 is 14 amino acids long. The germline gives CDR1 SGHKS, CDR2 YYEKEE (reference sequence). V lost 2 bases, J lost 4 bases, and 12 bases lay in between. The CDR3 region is CASSFLQGGTEAFF. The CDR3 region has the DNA TGTGCCAGCAGCTTTCTACAGGGCGGCACTGAAGCTTTCTTT. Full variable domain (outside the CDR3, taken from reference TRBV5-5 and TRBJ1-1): DAGVTQSPTHLIKTRGQQVTLRCSPISGHKSVSWYQQVLGQGPQFIFQYYEKEERGRGNFPDRFSARQFPNYSSELNVNALLLGDSALYLCASSFLQGGTEAFFGQGTRLTVV.

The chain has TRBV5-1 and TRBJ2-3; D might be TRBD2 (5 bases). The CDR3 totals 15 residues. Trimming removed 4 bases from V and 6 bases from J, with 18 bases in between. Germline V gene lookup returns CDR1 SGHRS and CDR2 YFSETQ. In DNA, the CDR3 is TGCGCCAGCAGCCGCCTAGGTGCCGGGGAGGATACGCAGTATTTT. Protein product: CASSRLGAGEDTQYF.

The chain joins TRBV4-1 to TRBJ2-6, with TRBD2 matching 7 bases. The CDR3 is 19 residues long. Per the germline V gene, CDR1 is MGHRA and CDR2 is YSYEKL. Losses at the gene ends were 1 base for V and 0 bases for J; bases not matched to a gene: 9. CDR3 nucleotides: TGCGCCAGCAGCCAAGCATTTGCTAGCGGTAACTCTGGGGCCAACGTCCTGACTTTC. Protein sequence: CASSQAFASGNSGANVLTF.

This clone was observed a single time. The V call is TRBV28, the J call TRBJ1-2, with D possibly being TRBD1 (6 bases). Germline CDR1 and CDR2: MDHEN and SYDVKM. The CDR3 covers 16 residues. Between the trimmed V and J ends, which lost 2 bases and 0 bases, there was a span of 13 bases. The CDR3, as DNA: TGTGCCAGCAGTTTACAAAGGGACATCGCTAACTATGGCTACACCTTC. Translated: CASSLQRDIANYGYTF.

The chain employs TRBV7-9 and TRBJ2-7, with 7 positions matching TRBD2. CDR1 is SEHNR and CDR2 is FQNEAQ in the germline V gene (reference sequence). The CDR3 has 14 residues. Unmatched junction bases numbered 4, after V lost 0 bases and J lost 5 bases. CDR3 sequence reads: CASSLAGGPNEQYF. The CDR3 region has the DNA TGTGCCAGCAGCTTAGCGGGAGGGCCGAACGAGCAGTACTTC.

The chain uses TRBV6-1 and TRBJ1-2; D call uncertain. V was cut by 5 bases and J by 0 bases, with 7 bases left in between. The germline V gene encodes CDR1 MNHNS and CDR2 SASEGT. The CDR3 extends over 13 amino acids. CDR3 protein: CASSLAANYGYTF. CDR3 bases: TGTGCCAGCAGTTTGGCAGCTAACTATGGCTACACCTTC.